These 30 T cell receptor beta chains originate from one sample sequenced in a study of beta chain features in type 1 diabetes. Since all of the isolated RNA was reverse transcribed, expressed TCRB transcripts were what got sequenced. The table came from immunoSEQ multiplex PCR; TCRdb's copy has only in-frame clones and leaves some out. The table records under 90,000 clones, 30% to 35% of them present only once. Sample: stem cell memory CD4+ T cells from blood. Every receptor here comes from a woman under 30 in good health.

This clone was counted a few times. CDR3 sequence (DNA): TGTGCCAGCAGCCCGAGCGGGAGCTCCTACAATGAGCAGTTCTTC. Amino acids: CASSPSGSSYNEQFF. J is TRBJ2-1 and V is TRBV5-6; 8 positions match TRBD2. CDR1 is SGHDT, CDR2 YYEEEE, per germline. The CDR3 contains 15 residues. V lost 4 bases and J lost 0; bases outside the gene matches: 3.

This clone has only a few counts. V is TRBV6-1 and J is TRBJ2-3; a possible D gene is TRBD2 (5 bases). CDR3 length: 15 residues. Germline-derived CDR1 and CDR2 are MNHNS and SASEGT. The V gene lost 1 base and the J gene lost 2 bases, with 10 bases spanning the gap. CDR3 DNA: TGTGCCAGCAGTGAAGTTAGCGCCTCCACAGATACGCAGTATTTT. It encodes CASSEVSASTDTQYF.

Only a few counts were recorded for this clone. This chain's CDR3 is CASSLLGAMNTEAFF. CDR3 bases: TGTGCCAGCAGCTTATTAGGGGCCATGAACACTGAAGCTTTCTTT. V and J are TRBV7-9 and TRBJ1-1; possible D gene TRBD1, 5 bases. V was pared by 2 bases and J by 0 bases, with 10 bases between. There are 15 residues in the CDR3. The germline CDR1 and CDR2 sequences are SEHNR and FQNEAQ (reference sequence).

This clone turned up a few times. V gene TRBV6-6 combines with J gene TRBJ2-2; 11 bases match TRBD2. Germline CDR1 MNHNY, CDR2 SVGAGI (reference sequence). This CDR3 contains 15 residues. The V gene end was trimmed by 7 bases and the J gene end by 6 bases; junction bases not matched to a gene: 7. This CDR3 reads CASTPLAGEAGELFF. For the CDR3, the DNA is TGTGCCAGCACTCCACTAGCGGGAGAGGCCGGGGAGCTGTTTTTT.

V gene TRBV28 combines with J gene TRBJ2-1; 9 bases map to TRBD1. The CDR3 extends over 15 amino acids. V dropped 7 bases and J dropped 8; count of bases not matched to a gene: 12. Germline assignment: CDR1 MDHEN and CDR2 SYDVKM. This CDR3 reads CASKSGGQGKDEQFF. The CDR3 DNA reads as TGTGCCAGCAAGAGCGGTGGACAGGGGAAGGATGAGCAGTTCTTC. The full variable domain, with the rest looked up from reference TRBV28 and TRBJ2-1, is DVKVTQSSRYLVKRTGEKVFLECVQDMDHENMFWYRQDPGLGLRLIYFSYDVKMKEKGDIPEGYSVSREKKERFSLILESASTNQTSMYLCASKSGGQGKDEQFFGPGTRLTVL.

The chain links TRBV10-3 to TRBJ2-3; possibly TRBD1 for D (6 bases). Germline lookup yields CDR1 ENHRY and CDR2 SYGVKD. The CDR3 is 13 amino acids. V was pared by 6 bases and J by 4 bases, with 11 bases between. The CDR3 region is CAIRANRADTQYF. CDR3 coding DNA: TGTGCCATCAGGGCAAACAGGGCAGATACGCAGTATTTT.

The chain employs TRBV19 and TRBJ1-1; D is possibly TRBD1 (5 bases). Deletions cut 4 bases from V and 5 bases from J, with 14 bases between. The CDR3 spans 14 residues. The germline V gene encodes CDR1 LNHDA and CDR2 SQIVND (reference sequence). The CDR3: CASSTPGGGTEAFF. The CDR3 coding sequence is TGTGCCAGTAGTACCCCCGGGGGAGGGACTGAAGCTTTCTTT.

This rearrangement joins TRBV6-5 to TRBJ1-1; TRBD1 aligns across 8 bases. The V segment lost 6 bases and the J segment 4 bases; nucleotides outside the gene matches: 10. This CDR3 region has 15 residues. Germline V CDR1 and CDR2: MNHEY, SVGAGI. CDR3 protein: CASRPPGQVVTEAFF. CDR3 DNA sequence: TGTGCCAGCAGACCCCCGGGACAGGTTGTCACTGAAGCTTTCTTT.

This clone was detected only a few times. The chain uses TRBV6-5 and TRBJ2-6; D unclear. The CDR3 contains 14 residues. With 6 bases removed from V and 1 base from J, the gap between germline ends came to 7 bases. Germline V gene sequence: CDR1 MNHEY, CDR2 SVGAGI. In DNA form, the CDR3 reads TGTGCCAGCAGGGGCCCATCTGGGGCCAACGTCCTGACTTTC. Residues: CASRGPSGANVLTF.

This clone turned up a few times. The chain recombines TRBV18 with TRBJ2-5; D gene ambiguous. The CDR3 loop spans 12 amino acids. Trimming left V 3 bases short and J 3 bases short, with 5 bases between. Germline values: CDR1 KGHSH, CDR2 LQKENI. Written as DNA, the CDR3 is TGTGCCAGCTCACCTTTCAAAGAGACCCAGTACTTC. Translated, it gives CASSPFKETQYF.

The rearrangement uses TRBV27 and TRBJ2-7; TRBD1 matches 9 bases. The CDR3 loop spans 13 amino acids. CDR1 and CDR2 (germline): MNHEY, SMNVEV (reference sequence). Trimming cost V 8 bases and J 5 bases; bases outside gene matches: 7. CDR3 nucleotide sequence: TGTGCCAGCGGGAGACAGGGGGTCAACGAGCAGTACTTC. As protein: CASGRQGVNEQYF.

The CDR3 coding sequence is TGTGCCAGCAGCTTATCCCGGGACTTGTATGAGCAGTTCTTC. Amino acids: CASSLSRDLYEQFF. The chain couples TRBV11-2 to TRBJ2-1; tentative D call: TRBD2 (6 bases). Trimming left V 2 bases short and J 8 bases short, with 13 bases between. The CDR3 covers 14 residues. Germline loops: CDR1 SGHAT, CDR2 FQNNGV.

The genes are TRBV5-4 and TRBJ2-2; 7 bases map to TRBD2. CDR3 length: 15 amino acids. CDR1 and CDR2 from the germline V gene are SGHNT and YYREEE (reference sequence). The V gene end was trimmed by 4 bases and the J gene end by 6 bases; junction bases not matched to a gene: 9. The CDR3 sequence is CASSPFAGEAGELFF. Here the CDR3 DNA reads TGTGCCAGCAGCCCCTTCGCGGGAGAAGCCGGGGAGCTGTTTTTT.

The CDR3 sequence: CAWGGGQGKQPQHF. CDR3 DNA: TGTGCCTGGGGGGGAGGACAGGGGAAACAGCCCCAGCATTTT. V gene TRBV30 combines with J gene TRBJ1-5; 9 bases line up with TRBD1. The CDR3 loop spans 14 amino acids. Per germline, CDR1 GTSNPN and CDR2 SVGIG (reference sequence). Trimming took 5 bases from V and 7 from J; bases not matched to a gene: 9.

This rearrangement joins TRBV18 to TRBJ2-3, with D perhaps matching TRBD2 (5 bases). Trimming pared 6 bases from V and 6 bases from J, leaving 13 bases between. The CDR3 length is 13 residues. The germline gives CDR1 KGHSH, CDR2 LQKENI. The CDR3 DNA is TGTGCCAGCTCCACCTCGCGCGGGGATACGCAGTATTTT. It encodes CASSTSRGDTQYF.

There are many counts of this clone. The junction does not match germline at one end; this may be a read error. The rearrangement uses TRBV7-9 and TRBJ1-1; unclear D gene. Germline V CDR1 and CDR2: SEHNR, FQNEAQ (reference sequence). This CDR3 has 13 residues. Here the CDR3 DNA reads TGTGCCAGCAGCAACCACCAGAACGCTGAAGCTTTCTTT. As protein: CASSNHQNAEAFF. Full variable domain (remainder filled in from reference TRBV7-9 and TRBJ1-1): DTGVSQNPRHKITKRGQNVTFRCDPISEHNRLYWYRQTLGQGPEFLTYFQNEAQLEKSRLLSDRFSAERPKGSFSTLEIQRTEQGDSAMYLCASSNHQNAEAFFGQGTRLTVV.

The rearrangement uses TRBV4-1 and TRBJ1-1; 10 bases are shared with TRBD1. The CDR3 has 16 residues. Trimming took 4 bases from V and 6 from J; bases not matched to a gene: 11. The germline V gene has CDR1 MGHRA and CDR2 YSYEKL. CDR3 protein: CASSRGGTGDGSEAFF. In DNA form, the CDR3 reads TGCGCCAGCAGCCGCGGGGGGACAGGGGATGGTTCTGAAGCTTTCTTT.

The chain carries TRBV5-1 and TRBJ2-7; a weak D match, TRBD2 (5 bases). CDR1 SGHRS and CDR2 YFSETQ come from the germline V gene. V was clipped by 1 base and J by 3 bases, with 11 bases between them. This CDR3 is built from 14 residues. The CDR3 sequence is CASSLSPGNYEQYF. CDR3 coding DNA: TGCGCCAGCAGCTTGAGCCCGGGGAACTACGAGCAGTACTTC.

This clone has a handful of counts. This rearrangement joins TRBV30 to TRBJ2-1; 9 bases agree with TRBD2. This CDR3 is built from 13 residues. CDR1 is GTSNPN and CDR2 is SVGIG in the germline V gene (reference sequence). V shed 7 bases, J shed 5 bases, and the junction held 6 bases outside the gene matches. The CDR3 reads CALLSSGDNEQFF. In DNA, the CDR3 is TGTGCCTTATTGTCTAGCGGGGACAATGAGCAGTTCTTC. Together with reference TRBV30 and TRBJ2-1, the CDR3 gives the full variable domain: SQTIHQWPATLVQPVGSPLSLECTVEGTSNPNLYWYRQAAGRGLQLLFYSVGIGQISSEVPQNLSASRPQDRQFILSSKKLLLSDSGFYLCALLSSGDNEQFFGPGTRLTVL.

This chain joins TRBV6-1 and TRBJ2-3; 10 nucleotides agree with TRBD2. CDR1 MNHNS and CDR2 SASEGT come from the germline V gene. J was trimmed by 3 bases and V by 5 bases; bases with no gene match: 11. CDR3 length: 17 residues. CDR3 in amino acids: CASSQDSASGSTDTQYF. The CDR3 DNA follows: TGTGCCAGCAGTCAAGACTCGGCTAGCGGGAGTACAGATACGCAGTATTTT.

The CDR3 spells CASSPLGRPTEAFF. For the CDR3, the DNA is TGTGCCAGCAGCCCCCTGGGGCGTCCCACTGAAGCTTTCTTT. V and J are TRBV5-4 and TRBJ1-1; a weak D match, TRBD1 (5 bases). The CDR3 contains 14 residues. V dropped 4 bases and J dropped 4 bases, with 14 bases sitting between them. CDR1 and CDR2 (germline): SGHNT, YYREEE (reference sequence).

The chain is built from TRBV5-5 and TRBJ2-7, with D possibly TRBD1 on 6 matching bases. The CDR3 consists of 13 residues. V shed 4 bases and J shed 3 bases, with 11 bases lying between them. Germline CDR1 reads SGHKS; CDR2 reads YYEKEE (reference sequence). For the CDR3, the DNA is TGTGCCAGCAGCGGGGACACTGACTACGAGCAGTACTTC. Translated: CASSGDTDYEQYF.

The genes are TRBV7-2 and TRBJ1-4; the D gene is possibly TRBD1 (6 bases). Germline loops: CDR1 SGHTA, CDR2 FQGNSA. With 5 bases removed from V and 8 bases from J, the gap between germline ends came to 18 bases. CDR3 length equals 15 residues. The CDR3 reads CASSQPGHPDEKLFF. The DNA of the CDR3 is TGTGCCAGCAGCCAACCGGGACACCCAGACGAAAAACTGTTTTTT.

This clone was counted between two and nine times. The CDR3 coding sequence is TGCGCCAGCAGCTCACAGGGGGCTGGGGAGCTGTTTTTT. Protein: CASSSQGAGELFF. This chain joins TRBV5-1 and TRBJ2-2; 9 nucleotides align to TRBD1. Germline CDR1 is SGHRS and CDR2 is YFSETQ. The CDR3 has 13 amino acids. Trimming removed 3 bases from V and 8 bases from J; junction bases left unmatched: 2.

The chain joins TRBV4-2 to TRBJ2-1, with 9 bases matching TRBD2. Trimming cost V 1 base and J 9 bases; bases outside gene matches: 7. The CDR3 covers 15 residues. Looked up from germline, CDR1 is LGHNA and CDR2 is YNFKEQ. CDR3 in amino acids: CASSQATSGKGEQFF. The DNA of the CDR3 is TGTGCCAGCAGCCAAGCGACTAGCGGCAAGGGTGAGCAGTTCTTC.

This clone has more than one count but fewer than ten. The rearrangement links TRBV9 to TRBJ2-7; D is possibly TRBD1 (5 bases). The CDR3 runs 14 residues. Trimming removed 0 bases at V and 5 bases at J, with 12 bases between. Germline V gives CDR1 SGDLS, CDR2 YYNGEE. This chain's CDR3 is CASSVGTGVHEQYF. DNA for the CDR3: TGTGCCAGCAGCGTAGGTACAGGCGTCCACGAGCAGTACTTC.

The chain employs TRBV10-3 and TRBJ1-1; 9 nucleotides match TRBD1. Trimming took 6 bases from V and 0 from J; bases not matched to a gene: 20. The CDR3 runs 20 residues. Germline lookup yields CDR1 ENHRY and CDR2 SYGVKD. CDR3 in amino acids: CAIRGTGGFSVSTMNTEAFF. The CDR3 region has the DNA TGTGCCATCAGGGGAACAGGGGGCTTCTCGGTATCGACTATGAACACTGAAGCTTTCTTT.

This clone was recorded at least ten times. CDR3 nucleotides: TGTGCCAGCAGCGCAACCCCAGGGTATGGCTACACCTTC. This sequence encodes CASSATPGYGYTF. The chain carries TRBV7-9 and TRBJ1-2, with a possible D match to TRBD1 (5 bases). V shed 5 bases and J shed 5 bases, with 12 bases lying between them. The CDR3 is 13 amino acids. Germline V gene lookup returns CDR1 SEHNR and CDR2 FQNEAQ (reference sequence).

The gene calls are TRBV5-6 and TRBJ2-5, with D tentatively TRBD2 (7 bases). Germline assignment: CDR1 SGHDT and CDR2 YYEEEE. This CDR3 is built from 17 residues. The germline V and J ends were trimmed by 1 base and 5 bases, with 21 bases remaining between them. CDR3 in amino acids: CASSLLLGGGPRETQYF. The CDR3 bases are TGTGCCAGCAGCTTGCTCCTAGGGGGGGGGCCTCGTGAGACCCAGTACTTC.

The chain carries TRBV2 and TRBJ2-4; 9 bases are shared with TRBD1. V shed 8 bases and J 7 bases; nucleotides not matched to a gene: 9. This CDR3 is 14 amino acids long. Germline values: CDR1 SNHLY, CDR2 FYNNEI. This CDR3 reads CASGSTGGLNIQYF. The CDR3 DNA is TGTGCCAGCGGGTCTACAGGGGGCTTGAACATTCAGTACTTC.